This T cell receptor beta chain was sequenced for a study of blood T cells in healthy people across ages. A second 7 to 11 cycle PCR used barcoded and J-beta primers. TCRdb re-analysed the 5' RACE reads in MiXCR, keeping a single row per CDR3 protein. The top ten hold roughly 3.6% of the sample, which has hundreds of thousands of distinct CDR3 sequences, about 21% seen once. Samples each had at least 5 micrograms of total RNA extracted. CDR1 is MGHRA and CDR2 is YSYEKL in the germline V gene. V was clipped by 1 base and J by 8 bases, with 16 bases between them. The CDR3 has 15 residues. This clonotype turned up a few times. Antigen specificity is unknown. Notes on the study in general: Across samples, TCR beta diversity tracked strongly with naive T cell percentage. Long-lived donors exceeded aged donors in naive CD4+ cells and diversity.

Input material: blood. The chain has TRBV4-1 and TRBJ2-3; D perhaps matches TRBD1 (5 bases). The TCR comes from a man between 65 and 85 years old in good health. The CDR3 is CASSQVQAREGTQYF. In DNA form, the CDR3 reads TGCGCCAGCAGCCAAGTCCAAGCCAGGGAAGGTACGCAGTATTTT.